This passage covers 6 T cell receptor beta chains from one sample sequenced in a study of radiation and T cells in renal cell carcinoma. The time point: baseline pretreatment blood. The treatment denotes: 15 Gy SBRT to primary tumor, nephrectomy 4 weeks later. Sequenced by immunoSEQ multiplex PCR; TCRdb stores in-frame clones only, minus some. The table lists about 59,000 clones, just under 80% of them singletons. The specimen comprised blood, sampled from a patient whose treatment included radiotherapy and nephrectomy. Receptors were obtained from a man aged 55 to 69 with renal cell carcinoma.

V gene TRBV25-1 combines with J gene TRBJ2-5, with D hard to call. The closer fit of TRBJ2-7 to the DNA end suggests the J call may be wrong. Germline V gene sequence: CDR1 MGHDK, CDR2 SYGVNS. This CDR3 region has 14 residues. The CDR3 loop reads CASSDTAKSYEQYF. The CDR3 DNA follows: TGTGCCAGCAGTGATACAGCTAAGTCCTACGAGCAGTACTTC.

In nucleotides, the CDR3 is TGTGCCAGTAGAAATCAAGGCACCGGGGAGCTGTTTTTT. Protein product: CASRNQGTGELFF. The chain is built from TRBV19 and TRBJ2-2; D call uncertain. This CDR3 spans 13 amino acids. V lost 6 bases, J lost 4 bases, and 9 bases lay in between. The germline gives CDR1 LNHDA, CDR2 SQIVND (reference sequence).

The CDR3 region is CASRTDRAGYTF. The CDR3 DNA follows: TGTGCCAGTAGGACCGACAGGGCTGGCTACACCTTC. The chain links TRBV19 to TRBJ1-2, with TRBD1 matching 7 bases. This CDR3 comprises 12 residues. The V gene's germline CDR1 is LNHDA and CDR2 SQIVND (reference sequence). The J segment lost 7 bases and the V segment lost 6 bases, leaving 5 bases of the junction unmatched.

This chain uses TRBV6-5 with TRBJ1-4, with D perhaps TRBD1 (6 bases). This CDR3 spans 12 amino acids. Trimming removed 5 bases from V and 8 bases from J, with 9 bases in between. Germline CDR1 is MNHEY and CDR2 is SVGAGI. CDR3 bases: TGTGCCAGCAGTGGGGGGCGGGAAAAACTGTTTTTT. Its translation: CASSGGREKLFF.

This clone came up once. The V gene is TRBV30, the J gene TRBJ1-5; D gene uncertain. V was cut by 1 base and J by 0 bases, with 7 bases left in between. Per germline, CDR1 GTSNPN and CDR2 SVGIG (reference sequence). There are 14 residues in the CDR3. The CDR3 bases are TGTGCCTGGAGTGCCCCGTATAGCAATCAGCCCCAGCATTTT. This gives the protein CAWSAPYSNQPQHF. Using reference TRBV30 and TRBJ1-5 for the parts outside the CDR3, the full variable domain is SQTIHQWPATLVQPVGSPLSLECTVEGTSNPNLYWYRQAAGRGLQLLFYSVGIGQISSEVPQNLSASRPQDRQFILSSKKLLLSDSGFYLCAWSAPYSNQPQHFGDGTRLSIL.

The rearrangement uses TRBV27 and TRBJ1-4, with D perhaps TRBD1 (5 bases). The V gene's germline CDR1 is MNHEY and CDR2 SMNVEV (reference sequence). Trimming removed 8 bases from V and 3 bases from J, with 10 bases in between. The CDR3 loop spans 13 amino acids. The CDR3 spells CASGGRPNEKLFF. DNA for the CDR3: TGTGCCAGCGGGGGGAGACCTAATGAAAAACTGTTTTTT.